This TCR beta chain came from a study of cytomegalovirus exposure and HLA in healthy donors. Whole-study findings and limits: Follow-up analysis later connected one missense variant in DCLRE1C with trimming of TCR beta V- and J-genes.

Trimming took 6 bases from V and 5 from J, leaving 18 bases between them. The CDR3 covers 15 residues. Germline V lookup: CDR1 MNHEY, CDR2 SMNVEV (reference sequence). Primers for the PCR totalled 60 Vbeta and 13 Jbeta. The assay was immunoSEQ multiplex PCR, and TCRdb's table has in-frame clones only and misses some. This sample carries around 67,000 clones, about 60% of them seen once, and the ten largest clones take about 3%. Regarding this clone: Its antigen is not known.

The receptor was isolated from a woman between 45 and 65 years old in good health and CMV-seronegative. Sequencing used PBMCs. The rearrangement uses TRBV27 and TRBJ2-3; a weak D match, TRBD2 (5 bases). CDR3 residues: CASSFWRTEIDTQYF. In nucleotides, the CDR3 is TGTGCCAGCAGCTTCTGGAGGACCGAGATAGATACGCAGTATTTT.